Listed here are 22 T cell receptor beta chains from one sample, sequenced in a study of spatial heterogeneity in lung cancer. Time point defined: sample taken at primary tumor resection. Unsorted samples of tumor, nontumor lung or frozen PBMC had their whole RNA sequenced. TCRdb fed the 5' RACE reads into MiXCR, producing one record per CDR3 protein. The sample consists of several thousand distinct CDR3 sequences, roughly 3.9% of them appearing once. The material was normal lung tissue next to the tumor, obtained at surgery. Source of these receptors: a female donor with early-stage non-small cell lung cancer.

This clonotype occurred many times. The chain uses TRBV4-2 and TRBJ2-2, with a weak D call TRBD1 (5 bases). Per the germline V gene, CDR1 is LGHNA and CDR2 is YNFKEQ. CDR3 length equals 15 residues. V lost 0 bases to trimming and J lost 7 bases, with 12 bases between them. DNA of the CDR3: TGTGCCAGCAGCCAAGATATAGGGGTCATCGGGGAGCTGTTTTTT. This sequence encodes CASSQDIGVIGELFF.

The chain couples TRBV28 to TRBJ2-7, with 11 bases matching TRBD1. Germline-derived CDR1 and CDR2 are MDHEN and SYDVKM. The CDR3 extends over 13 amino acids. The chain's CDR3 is CVTQDRGRNEQYF. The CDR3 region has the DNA TGTGTCACCCAGGACAGGGGGCGTAACGAGCAGTACTTC.

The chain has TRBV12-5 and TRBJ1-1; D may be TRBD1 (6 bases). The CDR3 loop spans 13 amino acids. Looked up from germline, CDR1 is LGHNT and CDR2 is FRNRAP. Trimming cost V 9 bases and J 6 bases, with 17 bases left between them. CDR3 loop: CASLETGIPEAFF. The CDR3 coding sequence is TGTGCTAGCCTTGAAACAGGGATCCCTGAAGCTTTCTTT. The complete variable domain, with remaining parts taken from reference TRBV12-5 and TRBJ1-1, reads DARVTQTPRHKVTEMGQEVTMRCQPILGHNTVFWYRQTMMQGLELLAYFRNRAPLDDSGMPKDRFSAEMPDATLATLKIQPSEPRDSAVYFCASLETGIPEAFFGQGTRLTVV.

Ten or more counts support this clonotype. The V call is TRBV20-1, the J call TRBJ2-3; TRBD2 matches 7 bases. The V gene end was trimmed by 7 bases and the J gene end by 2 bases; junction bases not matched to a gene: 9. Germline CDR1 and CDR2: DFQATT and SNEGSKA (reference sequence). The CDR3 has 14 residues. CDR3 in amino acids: CSGAGGGFTDTQYF. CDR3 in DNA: TGCAGTGGGGCTGGCGGGGGTTTCACAGATACGCAGTATTTT.

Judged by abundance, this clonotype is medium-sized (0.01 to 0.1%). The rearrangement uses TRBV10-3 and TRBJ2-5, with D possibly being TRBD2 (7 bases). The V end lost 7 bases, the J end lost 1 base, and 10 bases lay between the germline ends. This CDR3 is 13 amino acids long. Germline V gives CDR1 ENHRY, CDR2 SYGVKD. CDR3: CAIKGGGQETQYF. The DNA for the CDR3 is TGTGCCATCAAGGGGGGGGGCCAAGAGACCCAGTACTTC.

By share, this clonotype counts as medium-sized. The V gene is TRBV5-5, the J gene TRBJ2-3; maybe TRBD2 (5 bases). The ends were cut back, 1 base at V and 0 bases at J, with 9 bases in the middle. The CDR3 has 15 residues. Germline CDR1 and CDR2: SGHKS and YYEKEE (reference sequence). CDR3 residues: CASSLLLASTDTQYF. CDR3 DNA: TGTGCCAGCAGCTTGTTGCTAGCTAGCACAGATACGCAGTATTTT.

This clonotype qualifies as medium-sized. CDR3: CSVEDRIGGSYEQYF. Here the CDR3 DNA reads TGCAGCGTTGAAGATCGGATCGGCGGGTCCTACGAGCAGTACTTC. V and J are TRBV29-1 and TRBJ2-7, with a tentative D call TRBD2 (5 bases). Per germline, CDR1 SQVTM and CDR2 ANQGSEA. This CDR3 contains 15 residues. The V gene lost 0 bases and the J gene lost 1 base, with 13 bases spanning the gap.

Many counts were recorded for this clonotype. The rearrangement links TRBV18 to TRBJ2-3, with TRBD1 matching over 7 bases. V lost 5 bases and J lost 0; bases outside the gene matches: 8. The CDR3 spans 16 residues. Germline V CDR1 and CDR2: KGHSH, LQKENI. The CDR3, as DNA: TGTGCCAGCTCAAGTAAAGGGGGCCTTAGCACAGATACGCAGTATTTT. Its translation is CASSSKGGLSTDTQYF. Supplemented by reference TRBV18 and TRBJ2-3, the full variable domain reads NAGVMQNPRHLVRRRGQEARLRCSPMKGHSHVYWYRQLPEEGLKFMVYLQKENIIDESGMPKERFSAEFPKEGPSILRIQQVVRGDSAAYFCASSSKGGLSTDTQYFGPGTRLTVL.

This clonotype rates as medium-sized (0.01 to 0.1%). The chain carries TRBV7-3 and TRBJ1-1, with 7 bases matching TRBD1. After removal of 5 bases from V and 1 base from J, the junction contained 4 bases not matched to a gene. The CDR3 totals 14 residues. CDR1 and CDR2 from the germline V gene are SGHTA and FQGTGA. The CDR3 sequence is CASSPTGPNTEAFF. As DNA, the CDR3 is TGTGCCAGCAGCCCGACAGGGCCGAACACTGAAGCTTTCTTT.

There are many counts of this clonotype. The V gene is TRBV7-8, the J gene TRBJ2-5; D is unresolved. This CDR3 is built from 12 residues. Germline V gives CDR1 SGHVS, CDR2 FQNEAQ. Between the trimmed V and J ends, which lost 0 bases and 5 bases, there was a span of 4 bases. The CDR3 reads CASSLAPETQYF. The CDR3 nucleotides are TGTGCCAGCAGCTTAGCTCCCGAGACCCAGTACTTC.

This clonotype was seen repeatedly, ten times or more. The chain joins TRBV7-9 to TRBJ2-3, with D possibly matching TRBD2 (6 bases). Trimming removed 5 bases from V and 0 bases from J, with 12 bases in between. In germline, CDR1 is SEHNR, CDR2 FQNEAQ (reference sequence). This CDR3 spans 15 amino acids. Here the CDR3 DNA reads TGTGCCAGCAGCCCTCCGGGGGTAAGCACAGATACGCAGTATTTT. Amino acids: CASSPPGVSTDTQYF.

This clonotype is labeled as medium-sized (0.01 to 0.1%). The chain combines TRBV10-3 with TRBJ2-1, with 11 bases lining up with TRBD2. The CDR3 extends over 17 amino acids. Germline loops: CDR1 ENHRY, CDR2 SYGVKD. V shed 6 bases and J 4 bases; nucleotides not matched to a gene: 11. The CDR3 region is CAISGGPSGGPYNEQFF. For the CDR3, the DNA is TGTGCCATCAGCGGCGGCCCTAGCGGGGGGCCTTACAATGAGCAGTTCTTC.

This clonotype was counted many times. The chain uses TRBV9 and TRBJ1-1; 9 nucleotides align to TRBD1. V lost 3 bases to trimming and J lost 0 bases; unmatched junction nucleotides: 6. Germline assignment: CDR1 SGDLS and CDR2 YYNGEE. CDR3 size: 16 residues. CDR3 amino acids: CASSGAGTGLNTEAFF. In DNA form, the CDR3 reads TGTGCCAGCAGCGGAGCCGGGACAGGGCTGAACACTGAAGCTTTCTTT.

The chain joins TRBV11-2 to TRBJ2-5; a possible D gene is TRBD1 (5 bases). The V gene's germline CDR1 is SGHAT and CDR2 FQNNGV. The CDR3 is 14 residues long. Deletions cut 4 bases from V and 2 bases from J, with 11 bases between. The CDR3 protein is CASSSQGSQETQYF. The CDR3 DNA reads TGTGCCAGCAGCTCCCAGGGTAGTCAAGAGACCCAGTACTTC.

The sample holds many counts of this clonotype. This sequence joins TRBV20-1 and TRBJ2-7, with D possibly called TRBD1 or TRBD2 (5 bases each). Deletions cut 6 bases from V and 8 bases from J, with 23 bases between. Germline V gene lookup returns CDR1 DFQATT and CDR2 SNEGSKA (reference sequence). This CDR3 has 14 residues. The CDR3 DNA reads TGCAGTGCCAGCCCCGACAGCGGTTACGTCAAGCAGTACTTC. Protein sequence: CSASPDSGYVKQYF.

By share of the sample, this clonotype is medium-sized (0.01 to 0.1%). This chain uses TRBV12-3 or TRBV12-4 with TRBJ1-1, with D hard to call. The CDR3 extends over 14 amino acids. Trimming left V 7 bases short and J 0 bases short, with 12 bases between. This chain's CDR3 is CASTRKELNTEAFF. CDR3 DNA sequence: TGTGCCAGCACCCGCAAGGAACTGAACACTGAAGCTTTCTTT.

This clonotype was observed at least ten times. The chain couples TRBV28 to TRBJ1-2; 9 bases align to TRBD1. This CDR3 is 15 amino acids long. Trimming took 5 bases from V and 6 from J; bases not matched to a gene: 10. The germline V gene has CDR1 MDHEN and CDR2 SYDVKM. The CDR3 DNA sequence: TGTGCCAGCAGTCCCCTGGGACAGGGAATGGATGGCTACACCTTC. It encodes CASSPLGQGMDGYTF.

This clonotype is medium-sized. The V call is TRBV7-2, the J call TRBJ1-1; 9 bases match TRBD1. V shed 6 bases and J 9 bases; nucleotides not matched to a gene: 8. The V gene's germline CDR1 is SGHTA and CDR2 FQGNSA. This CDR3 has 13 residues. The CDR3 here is CASSHRDRAKAFF. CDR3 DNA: TGTGCCAGCAGTCACAGGGACAGGGCAAAAGCTTTCTTT.

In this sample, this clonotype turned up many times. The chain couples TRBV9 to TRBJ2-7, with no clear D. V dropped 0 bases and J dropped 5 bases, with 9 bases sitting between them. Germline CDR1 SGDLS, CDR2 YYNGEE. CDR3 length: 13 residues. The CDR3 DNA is TGTGCCAGCAGCGTAGGAAGCCACCACGAGCAGTACTTC. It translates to CASSVGSHHEQYF.

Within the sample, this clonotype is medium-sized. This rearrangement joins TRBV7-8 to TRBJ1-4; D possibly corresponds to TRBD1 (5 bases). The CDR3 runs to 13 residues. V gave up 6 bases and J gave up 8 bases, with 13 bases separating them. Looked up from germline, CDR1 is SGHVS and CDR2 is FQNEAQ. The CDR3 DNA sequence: TGTGCCAGCAGGGGGGGAGGGAACGAAAAACTGTTTTTT. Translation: CASRGGGNEKLFF. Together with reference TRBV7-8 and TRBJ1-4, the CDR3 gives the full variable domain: GAGVSQSPRYKVAKRGQDVALRCDPISGHVSLFWYQQALGQGPEFLTYFQNEAQLDKSGLPSDRFFAERPEGSVSTLKIQRTQQEDSAVYLCASRGGGNEKLFFGSGTQLSVL.

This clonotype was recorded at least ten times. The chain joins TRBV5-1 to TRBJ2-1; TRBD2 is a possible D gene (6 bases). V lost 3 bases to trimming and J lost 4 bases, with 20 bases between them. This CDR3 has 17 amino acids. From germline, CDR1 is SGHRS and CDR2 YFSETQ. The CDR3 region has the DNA TGCGCCAGCAGCTCTTTCCCGGACTCTGCGGGGTACAATGAGCAGTTCTTC. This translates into CASSSFPDSAGYNEQFF.

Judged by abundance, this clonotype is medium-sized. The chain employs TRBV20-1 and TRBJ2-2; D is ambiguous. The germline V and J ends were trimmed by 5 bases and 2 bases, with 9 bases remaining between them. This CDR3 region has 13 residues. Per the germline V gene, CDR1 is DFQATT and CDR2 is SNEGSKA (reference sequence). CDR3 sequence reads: CSALNLNTGELFF. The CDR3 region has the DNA TGCAGTGCTCTCAACCTAAACACCGGGGAGCTGTTTTTT.